Each of the 20 T cell receptor beta chains below was sequenced from the same sample in a study of T cell repertoires in cytomegalovirus infection. TCRdb processed the reads anew with MiXCR; each CDR3 protein has one entry. The repertoire holds approximately 600,000 distinct CDR3 sequences, approximately 40% seen once, with 48% in the top ten. No antigens are known for them. Sequencing used cultured PBMCs, obtained from culture after CMV antigen stimulation. These receptor sequences come from a human donor in good health (CMV status not recorded). Some clones in this sample may be carry-over from other donors' samples.

This chain connects TRBV5-5 to TRBJ2-5; no clear D gene. Germline V lookup: CDR1 SGHKS, CDR2 YYEKEE (reference sequence). Between the trimmed V and J ends, which lost 3 bases and 5 bases, there was a span of 11 bases. This CDR3 is 13 amino acids long. In DNA, the CDR3 is TGTGCCAGCAGCTCCCAGGATTCGGAGACCCAGTACTTC. This encodes CASSSQDSETQYF.

This clonotype appeared a few times. The genes are TRBV12-3 or TRBV12-4 and TRBJ1-5, with D unresolved. V was clipped by 6 bases and J by 11 bases, with 14 bases between them. This CDR3 contains 12 residues. The chain's CDR3 is CASSPGGWAQHF. For the CDR3, the DNA is TGTGCCAGCAGCCCCGGCGGATGGGCCCAGCATTTT.

The chain carries TRBV6-1 and TRBJ1-2; 8 positions agree with TRBD1. Germline V gives CDR1 MNHNS, CDR2 SASEGT. The CDR3 is 14 amino acids. The ends lost 5 bases at V and 5 bases at J; junction bases unmatched: 7. The CDR3 is CASSKTGDPYGYTF. CDR3 nucleotides: TGTGCCAGCAGTAAGACAGGGGACCCGTATGGCTACACCTTC.

This rearrangement joins TRBV5-1 to TRBJ2-1; TRBD2 aligns across 8 bases. Looked up from germline, CDR1 is SGHRS and CDR2 is YFSETQ. The ends lost 3 bases at V and 1 base at J; junction bases unmatched: 9. The CDR3 spans 17 residues. The CDR3 nucleotides are TGCGCCAGCAGCTCAGCCCCCCGCGGGGGGTCCTACAATGAGCAGTTCTTC. It yields the protein CASSSAPRGGSYNEQFF.

This clonotype was observed a handful of times. The gene calls are TRBV12-3 or TRBV12-4 and TRBJ2-3; D is ambiguous. V was cut by 3 bases and J by 0 bases, with 10 bases left in between. The CDR3 length is 15 residues. CDR3: CASSFSHSSTDTQYF. In DNA form, the CDR3 reads TGTGCCAGCAGTTTTTCTCACTCTAGCACAGATACGCAGTATTTT.

In this sample, this clonotype turned up a few times. This sequence joins TRBV6-2 or TRBV6-3 and TRBJ2-2; tentatively, D is TRBD2 (5 bases). Trimming removed 7 bases at V and 5 bases at J, with 14 bases between. CDR3 size: 14 residues. The germline V gene encodes CDR1 MNHEY and CDR2 SVGEGT. As DNA, the CDR3 is TGTGCCAGCATGTTTTTACGCGGGACCGGGGAGCTGTTTTTT. Translation gives CASMFLRGTGELFF.

The chain combines TRBV6-5 with TRBJ2-1, with 8 bases identical to TRBD2. This CDR3 region has 16 residues. The junction had 7 bases not matched to a gene; V was cut back by 6 bases and J by 0 bases. Germline CDR1 MNHEY, CDR2 SVGAGI. DNA of the CDR3: TGTGCCAGCAGCCGCGGGGGGCGGGGCTCCTACAATGAGCAGTTCTTC. Residues: CASSRGGRGSYNEQFF.

Only a few counts were recorded for this clonotype. V gene TRBV7-2 combines with J gene TRBJ2-7, with 9 bases aligning to TRBD1. J was trimmed by 7 bases and V by 4 bases; bases with no gene match: 8. Germline CDR1 is SGHTA and CDR2 is FQGNSA. The CDR3 totals 14 residues. The CDR3 region has the DNA TGTGCCAGCAGCTCCGGGACAGGGTTCTGGGAGCAGTACTTC. This sequence encodes CASSSGTGFWEQYF.

The chain recombines TRBV12-3 or TRBV12-4 with TRBJ1-2; D perhaps matches TRBD1 (5 bases). V was pared by 6 bases and J by 4 bases, with 21 bases between. The CDR3 sequence is 16 residues long. The CDR3, as DNA: TGTGCCAGCAGCTCCCTTTCTTTCGACAGAACCTATGGCTACACCTTC. This gives the protein CASSSLSFDRTYGYTF.

This clonotype was detected a few times. The chain recombines TRBV12-3 or TRBV12-4 with TRBJ1-4, with a weak D call TRBD1 (6 bases). The CDR3 loop spans 11 amino acids. V was cut by 5 bases and J by 14 bases, with 12 bases left in between. The chain's CDR3 is CASSLRGHLFF. The CDR3 DNA is TGTGCCAGCAGTCTCAGGGGCCACCTGTTTTTT.

A word on this clonotype: A much larger clone differs from this one at a single base, so this may be a read error. The rearrangement joins TRBV6-6 to TRBJ2-7, with 12 bases aligning to TRBD1. The V gene end was trimmed by 6 bases and the J gene end by 6 bases; junction bases not matched to a gene: 3. The CDR3 contains 13 residues. Germline V gene data show CDR1 as MNHNY and CDR2 as SVGAGI (reference sequence). The CDR3 DNA follows: TGTGCCAGCAGCGGGACAGGGGGCCTCGAGCAGTACTTC. This encodes CASSGTGGLEQYF.

This chain joins TRBV24-1 and TRBJ2-3; the D gene could be TRBD1 or TRBD2 (6 bases each). Germline V gene data show CDR1 as KGHDR and CDR2 as SFDVKD. V lost 7 bases and J lost 5, with 21 bases in between. The CDR3 has 16 residues. CDR3 sequence reads: CATSGTRREQRDTQYF. The CDR3 nucleotides are TGTGCCACCAGCGGGACACGTCGGGAGCAGAGAGATACGCAGTATTTT.

The chain joins TRBV6-1 to TRBJ1-5, with D possibly TRBD1 on 5 matching bases. The CDR3 runs 15 residues. V was pared by 1 base and J by 6 bases, with 13 bases between. Germline V gene lookup returns CDR1 MNHNS and CDR2 SASEGT. The CDR3 DNA reads as TGTGCCAGCAGTGAAGTTGAGGGGCTCGGTCAGCCCCAGCATTTT. It translates to CASSEVEGLGQPQHF.

This clonotype was observed many times. This chain uses TRBV7-2 with TRBJ2-7; D is unresolved. This CDR3 comprises 13 residues. V lost 1 base, J lost 6 bases, and 10 bases lay in between. The germline V gene encodes CDR1 SGHTA and CDR2 FQGNSA. CDR3 loop: CASSLVVSTEQYF. Written as DNA, the CDR3 is TGTGCCAGCAGCTTAGTTGTCAGCACCGAGCAGTACTTC.

The sample holds a few counts of this clonotype. The V call is TRBV10-3, the J call TRBJ2-1; the match to TRBD2 covers 8 bases. This CDR3 comprises 15 residues. Per the germline V gene, CDR1 is ENHRY and CDR2 is SYGVKD. With 6 bases clipped from V and 6 bases from J, the junction kept 10 bases outside the gene matches. CDR3 region: CAIRASGLAANEQFF. The CDR3 DNA reads as TGTGCCATCAGGGCTTCCGGACTAGCAGCCAATGAGCAGTTCTTC.

V is TRBV20-1 and J is TRBJ2-3; 10 bases fit TRBD2. The CDR3 spans 19 residues. V gave up 0 bases and J gave up 4 bases; unmatched junction bases: 16. CDR1 and CDR2 (germline): DFQATT, SNEGSKA (reference sequence). The CDR3 DNA is TGCAGTGCTAGAGATAAAAGCGGGAGGGCCCGGGCCAGGCCAGATACGCAGTATTTT. As protein: CSARDKSGRARARPDTQYF.

The J gene is TRBJ2-1, the V gene TRBV5-4; a possible D gene is TRBD1 (6 bases). V lost 2 bases and J 8 bases, leaving 8 bases between the germline ends. In germline, CDR1 is SGHNT, CDR2 YYREEE (reference sequence). The CDR3 is 12 amino acids. The CDR3 region has the DNA TGTGCCAGCAGCTTACACAGGGATGAGCAGTTCTTC. It translates to CASSLHRDEQFF. Full variable domain (rest looked up from reference TRBV5-4 and TRBJ2-1): ETGVTQSPTHLIKTRGQQVTLRCSSQSGHNTVSWYQQALGQGPQFIFQYYREEENGRGNFPPRFSGLQFPNYSSELNVNALELDDSALYLCASSLHRDEQFFGPGTRLTVL.

The V gene is TRBV7-3, the J gene TRBJ2-7; 7 bases line up with TRBD1. CDR1 and CDR2 from the germline V gene are SGHTA and FQGTGA. The CDR3 has 14 amino acids. The junction had 11 bases not matched to a gene; V was cut back by 5 bases and J by 7 bases. The CDR3 DNA is TGTGCCAGCAGCACCGAGGGGGCGCGTTATGAGCAGTACTTC. Protein: CASSTEGARYEQYF.

The chain is built from TRBV10-3 and TRBJ2-3, with D tentatively TRBD2 (5 bases). Germline-derived CDR1 and CDR2 are ENHRY and SYGVKD. V was clipped by 0 bases and J by 2 bases, with 18 bases between them. CDR3 size: 18 residues. Here the CDR3 reads CAISESPARRVITDTQYF. CDR3 in DNA: TGTGCCATCAGTGAGTCTCCGGCCCGGCGGGTGATCACAGATACGCAGTATTTT.

This clonotype was seen at least ten times. This rearrangement joins TRBV7-2 to TRBJ2-1; possibly TRBD2 for D (7 bases). The V and J ends lost 2 bases and 4 bases respectively, with 9 bases between them. The germline CDR1 and CDR2 sequences are SGHTA and FQGNSA. CDR3 length equals 14 residues. Written as DNA, the CDR3 is TGTGCCAGCAGCTTAAGGGGGGGGTACAATGAGCAGTTCTTC. Its translation is CASSLRGGYNEQFF.